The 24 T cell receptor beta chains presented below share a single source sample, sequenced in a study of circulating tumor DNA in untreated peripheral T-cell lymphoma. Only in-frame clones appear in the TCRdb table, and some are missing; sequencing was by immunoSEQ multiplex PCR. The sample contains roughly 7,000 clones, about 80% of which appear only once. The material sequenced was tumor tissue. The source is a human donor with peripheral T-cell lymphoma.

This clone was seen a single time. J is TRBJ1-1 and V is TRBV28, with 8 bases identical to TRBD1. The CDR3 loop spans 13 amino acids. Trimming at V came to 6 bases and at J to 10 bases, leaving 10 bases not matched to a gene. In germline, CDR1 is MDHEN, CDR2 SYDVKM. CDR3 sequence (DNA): TGTGCCAGCAGCAACGGACAGGGTGGAGGAGCTTTCTTT. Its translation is CASSNGQGGGAFF.

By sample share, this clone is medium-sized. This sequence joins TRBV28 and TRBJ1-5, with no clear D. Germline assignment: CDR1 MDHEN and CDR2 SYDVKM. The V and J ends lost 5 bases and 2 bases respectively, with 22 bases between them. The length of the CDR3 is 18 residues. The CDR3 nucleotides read TGTGCCAGCAGTCCCCTCGCCTTCGAGGGTGCCGGCAATCAGCCCCAGCATTTT. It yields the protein CASSPLAFEGAGNQPQHF.

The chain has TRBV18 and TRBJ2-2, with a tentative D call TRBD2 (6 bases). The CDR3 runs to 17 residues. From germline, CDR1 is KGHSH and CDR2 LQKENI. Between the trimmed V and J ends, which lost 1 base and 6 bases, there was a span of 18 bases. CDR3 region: CASSPLPGSAEAGELFF. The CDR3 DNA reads TGTGCCAGCTCACCACTTCCCGGGAGCGCGGAAGCCGGGGAGCTGTTTTTT.

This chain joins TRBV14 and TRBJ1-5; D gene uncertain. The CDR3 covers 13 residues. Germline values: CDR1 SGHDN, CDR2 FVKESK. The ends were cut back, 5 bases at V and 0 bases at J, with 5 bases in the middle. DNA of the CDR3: TGTGCCAGCAGCAAGAGTAGCAATCAGCCCCAGCATTTT. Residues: CASSKSSNQPQHF. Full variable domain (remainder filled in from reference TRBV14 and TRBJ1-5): EAGVTQFPSHSVIEKGQTVTLRCDPISGHDNLYWYRRVMGKEIKFLLHFVKESKQDESGMPNNRFLAERTGGTYSTLKVQPAELEDSGVYFCASSKSSNQPQHFGDGTRLSIL.

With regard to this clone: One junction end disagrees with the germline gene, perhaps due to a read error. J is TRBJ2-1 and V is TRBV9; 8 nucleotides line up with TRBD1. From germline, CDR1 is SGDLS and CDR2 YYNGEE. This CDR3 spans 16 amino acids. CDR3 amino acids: CASSVVARTGPNEQFF. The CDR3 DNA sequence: TGTGCTAGCAGCGTAGTGGCCAGGACAGGGCCAAATGAGCAGTTCTTC. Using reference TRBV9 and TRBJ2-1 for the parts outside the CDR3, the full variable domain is DSGVTQTPKHLITATGQRVTLRCSPRSGDLSVYWYQQSLDQGLQFLIQYYNGEERAKGNILERFSAQQFPDLHSELNLSSLELGDSALYFCASSVVARTGPNEQFFGPGTRLTVL.

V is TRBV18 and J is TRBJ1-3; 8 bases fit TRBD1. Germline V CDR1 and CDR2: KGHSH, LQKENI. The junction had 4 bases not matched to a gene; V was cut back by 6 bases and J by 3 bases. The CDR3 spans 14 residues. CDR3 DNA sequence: TGTGCCAGCTCCTCGGGACAGGTTGGAAACACCATATATTTT. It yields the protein CASSSGQVGNTIYF.

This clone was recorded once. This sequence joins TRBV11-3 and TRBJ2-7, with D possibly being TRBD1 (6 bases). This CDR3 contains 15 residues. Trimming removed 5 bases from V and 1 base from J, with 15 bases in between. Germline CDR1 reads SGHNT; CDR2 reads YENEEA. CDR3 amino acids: CASSDRDTRSYEQYF. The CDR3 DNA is TGTGCCAGCAGCGACCGGGACACCAGATCCTACGAGCAGTACTTC.

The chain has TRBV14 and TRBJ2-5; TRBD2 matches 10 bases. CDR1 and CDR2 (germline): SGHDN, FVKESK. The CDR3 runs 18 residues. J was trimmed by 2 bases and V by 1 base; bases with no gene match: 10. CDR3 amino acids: CASSQGASGSLNQETQYF. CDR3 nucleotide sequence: TGTGCCAGCAGCCAAGGGGCTAGCGGGAGTCTGAATCAAGAGACCCAGTACTTC.

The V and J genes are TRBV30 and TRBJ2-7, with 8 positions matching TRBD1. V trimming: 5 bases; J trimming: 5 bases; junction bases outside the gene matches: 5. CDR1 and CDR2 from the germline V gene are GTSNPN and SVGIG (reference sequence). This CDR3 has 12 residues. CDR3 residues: CAWGQGSHEQYF. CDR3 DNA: TGTGCCTGGGGACAGGGTTCCCACGAGCAGTACTTC.

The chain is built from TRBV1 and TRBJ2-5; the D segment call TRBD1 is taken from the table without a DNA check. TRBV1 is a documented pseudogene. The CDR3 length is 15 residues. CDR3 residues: CASSQTSTGQETQYF. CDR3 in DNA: TGCGCCAGCAGCCAAACATCGACAGGTCAAGAGACCCAGTACTTC.

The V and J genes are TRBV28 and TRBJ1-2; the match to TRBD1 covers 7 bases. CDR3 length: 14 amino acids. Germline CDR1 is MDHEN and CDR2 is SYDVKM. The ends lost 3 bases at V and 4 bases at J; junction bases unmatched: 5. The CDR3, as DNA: TGTGCCAGCAGTTTTGAGGGGGCGGCCTATGGCTACACCTTC. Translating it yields CASSFEGAAYGYTF.

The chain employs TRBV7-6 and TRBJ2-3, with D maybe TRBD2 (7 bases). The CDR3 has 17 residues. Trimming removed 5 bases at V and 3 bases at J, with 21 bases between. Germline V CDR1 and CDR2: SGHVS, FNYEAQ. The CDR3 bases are TGTGCCAGCAGCCAAGATCTTTGGCGGGGGCGGACAGATACGCAGTATTTT. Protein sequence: CASSQDLWRGRTDTQYF.

The CDR3 loop reads CASSPPGGGKLFF. The CDR3 region has the DNA TGTGCCAGCTCACCCCCCGGGGGCGGAAAACTGTTTTTT. V and J are TRBV18 and TRBJ1-4, with D possibly TRBD1 on 6 matching bases. The germline V gene encodes CDR1 KGHSH and CDR2 LQKENI. There are 13 residues in the CDR3. V lost 3 bases and J lost 10, with 12 bases in between. Filled out from reference TRBV18 and TRBJ1-4, the complete variable domain reads NAGVMQNPRHLVRRRGQEARLRCSPMKGHSHVYWYRQLPEEGLKFMVYLQKENIIDESGMPKERFSAEFPKEGPSILRIQQVVRGDSAAYFCASSPPGGGKLFFGSGTQLSVL.

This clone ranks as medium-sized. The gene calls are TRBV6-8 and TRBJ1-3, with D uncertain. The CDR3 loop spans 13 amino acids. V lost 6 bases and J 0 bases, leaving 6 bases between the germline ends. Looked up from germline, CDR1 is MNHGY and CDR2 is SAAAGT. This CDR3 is CASSRTSGNTIYF. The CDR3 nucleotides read TGTGCCAGCAGCCGCACCTCTGGAAACACCATATATTTT.

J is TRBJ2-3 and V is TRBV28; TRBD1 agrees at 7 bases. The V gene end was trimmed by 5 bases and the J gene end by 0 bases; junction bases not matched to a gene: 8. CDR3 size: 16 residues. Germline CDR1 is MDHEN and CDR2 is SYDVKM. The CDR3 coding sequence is TGTGCCAGCAGTCCAAGCCGGACAGGTAGCACAGATACGCAGTATTTT. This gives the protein CASSPSRTGSTDTQYF.

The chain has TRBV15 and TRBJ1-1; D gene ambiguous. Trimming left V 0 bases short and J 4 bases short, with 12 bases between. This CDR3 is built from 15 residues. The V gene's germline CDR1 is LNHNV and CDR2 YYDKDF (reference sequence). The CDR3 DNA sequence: TGTGCCACCAGCAGAGACCCCGTTTTGCCCACTGAAGCTTTCTTT. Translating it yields CATSRDPVLPTEAFF.

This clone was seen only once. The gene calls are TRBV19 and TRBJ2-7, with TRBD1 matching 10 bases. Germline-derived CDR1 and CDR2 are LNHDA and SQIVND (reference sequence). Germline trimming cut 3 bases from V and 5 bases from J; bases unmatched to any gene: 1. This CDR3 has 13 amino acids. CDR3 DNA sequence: TGTGCCAGTAGTATCGGACAGGGGGACGAGCAGTACTTC. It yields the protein CASSIGQGDEQYF.

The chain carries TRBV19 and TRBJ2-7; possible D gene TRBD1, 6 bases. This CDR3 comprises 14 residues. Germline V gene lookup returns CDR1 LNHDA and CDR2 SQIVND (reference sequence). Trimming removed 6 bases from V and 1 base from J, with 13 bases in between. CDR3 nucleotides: TGTGCCAGTAGAGCACCAGGGGTATCCTACGAGCAGTACTTC. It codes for CASRAPGVSYEQYF.

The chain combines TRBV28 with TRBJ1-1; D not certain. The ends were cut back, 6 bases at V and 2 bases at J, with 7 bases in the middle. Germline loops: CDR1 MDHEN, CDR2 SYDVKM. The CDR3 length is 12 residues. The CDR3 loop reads CASSFQNTEAFF. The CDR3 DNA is TGTGCCAGCAGCTTTCAAAACACTGAAGCTTTCTTT.

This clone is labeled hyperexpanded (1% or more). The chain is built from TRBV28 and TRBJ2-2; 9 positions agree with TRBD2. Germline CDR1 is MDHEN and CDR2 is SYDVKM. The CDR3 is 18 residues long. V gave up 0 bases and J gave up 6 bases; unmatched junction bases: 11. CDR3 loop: CASSLWGVSGRGSGELFF. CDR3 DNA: TGTGCCAGCAGTTTATGGGGAGTTAGCGGGAGAGGCTCCGGGGAGCTGTTTTTT.

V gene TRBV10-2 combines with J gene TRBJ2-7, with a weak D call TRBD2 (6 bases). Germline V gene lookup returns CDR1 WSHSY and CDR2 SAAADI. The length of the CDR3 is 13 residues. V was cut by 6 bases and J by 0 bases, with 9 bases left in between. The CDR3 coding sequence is TGCGCCAGCAGGGAGGGCTACTCCTACGAGCAGTACTTC. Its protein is CASREGYSYEQYF.

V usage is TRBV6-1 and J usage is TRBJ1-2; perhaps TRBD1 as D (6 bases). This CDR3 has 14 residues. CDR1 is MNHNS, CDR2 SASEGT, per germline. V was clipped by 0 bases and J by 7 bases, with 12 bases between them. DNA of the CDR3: TGTGCCAGCAGTGAAGCGGGGGCCAGGGGTGGCTACACCTTC. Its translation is CASSEAGARGGYTF.

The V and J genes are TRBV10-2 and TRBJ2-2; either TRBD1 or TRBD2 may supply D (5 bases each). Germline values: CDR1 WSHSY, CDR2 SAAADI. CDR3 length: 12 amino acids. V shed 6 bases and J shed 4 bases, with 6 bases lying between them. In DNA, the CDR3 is TGCGCCAGCAGGGGGACCACCGGGGAGCTGTTTTTT. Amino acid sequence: CASRGTTGELFF.

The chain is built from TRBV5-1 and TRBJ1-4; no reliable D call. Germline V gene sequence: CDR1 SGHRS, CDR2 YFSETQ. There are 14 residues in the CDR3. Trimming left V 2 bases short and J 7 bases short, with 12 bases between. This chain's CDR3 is CASSLTYLGEKLFF. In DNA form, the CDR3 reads TGCGCCAGCAGCTTAACATACCTAGGTGAAAAACTGTTTTTT.